This T cell receptor beta chain was retrieved from a study of blood T cell repertoires in COVID-19. The overall study: Sample material is recorded as cDNA or gDNA derived from T cells, B-cell-depleted T cells, or PBMCs.

The CDR3 covers 12 residues. CDR1 is MNHEY, CDR2 SVGAGI, per germline. The V gene lost 5 bases and the J gene lost 5 bases, with 10 bases spanning the gap. The study recruited people aged 18 to 89 years across approximately 25 US areas. Generated by immunoSEQ multiplex PCR, the TCRdb table keeps only in-frame clones and is missing some. The sample holds some 100,000 clones; about 86% are singletons and the top ten take approximately 2.4%. Input material: PBMCs or T cells enriched from blood (not recorded which). The chain uses TRBV6-5 and TRBJ2-7; D call uncertain. The receptor comes from a woman between 50 and 59 years old who had recovered from COVID-19. The CDR3 DNA is TGTGCCAGCAGTAACTATCTCCACGAGCAGTACTTC. Residues: CASSNYLHEQYF.